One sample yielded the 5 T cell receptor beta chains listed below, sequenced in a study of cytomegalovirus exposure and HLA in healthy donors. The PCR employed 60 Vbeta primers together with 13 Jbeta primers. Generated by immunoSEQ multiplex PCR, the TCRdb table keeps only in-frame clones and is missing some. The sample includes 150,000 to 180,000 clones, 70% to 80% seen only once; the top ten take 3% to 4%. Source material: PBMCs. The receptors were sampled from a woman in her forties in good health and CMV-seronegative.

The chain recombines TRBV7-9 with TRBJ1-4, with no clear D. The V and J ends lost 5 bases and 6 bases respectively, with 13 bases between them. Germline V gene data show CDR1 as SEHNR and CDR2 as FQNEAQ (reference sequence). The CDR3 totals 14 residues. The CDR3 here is CASSRSGRDEKLFF. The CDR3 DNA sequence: TGTGCCAGCAGCCGGAGCGGTAGGGATGAAAAACTGTTTTTT.

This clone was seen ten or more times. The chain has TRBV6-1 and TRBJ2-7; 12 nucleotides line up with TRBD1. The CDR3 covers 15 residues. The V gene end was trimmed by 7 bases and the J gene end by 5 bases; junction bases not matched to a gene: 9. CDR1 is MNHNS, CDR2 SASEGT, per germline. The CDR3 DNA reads TGTGCCAGCACGGGGACAGGGGGCGCAAGTGACGAGCAGTACTTC. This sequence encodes CASTGTGGASDEQYF.

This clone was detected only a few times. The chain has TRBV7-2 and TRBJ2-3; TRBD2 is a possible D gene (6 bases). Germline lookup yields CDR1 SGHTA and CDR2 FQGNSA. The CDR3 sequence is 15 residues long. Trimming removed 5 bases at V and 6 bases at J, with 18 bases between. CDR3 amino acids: CASSLAGSRSDTQYF. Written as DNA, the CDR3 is TGTGCCAGCAGCCTTGCGGGAAGCCGGAGCGATACGCAGTATTTT.

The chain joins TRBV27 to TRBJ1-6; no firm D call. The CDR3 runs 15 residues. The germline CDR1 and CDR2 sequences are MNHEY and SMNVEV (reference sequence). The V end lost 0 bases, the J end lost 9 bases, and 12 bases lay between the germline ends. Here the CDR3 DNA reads TGTGCCAGCAGTTTATCGACACCCGCCCCTTCACCCCTCCACTTT. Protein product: CASSLSTPAPSPLHF.

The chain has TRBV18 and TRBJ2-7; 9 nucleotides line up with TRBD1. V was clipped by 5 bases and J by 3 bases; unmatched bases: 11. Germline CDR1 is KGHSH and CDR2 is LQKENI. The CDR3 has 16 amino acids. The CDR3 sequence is CASSTNGQGNIYEQYF. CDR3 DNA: TGTGCCAGCTCAACTAATGGACAGGGGAATATCTACGAGCAGTACTTC.